The 20 T cell receptor beta chains below come from one sample, sequenced in a study of blood T cell repertoires in COVID-19. Clones were sequenced by immunoSEQ multiplex PCR, and TCRdb holds only the in-frame ones, with some missing. In the table there are about 340,000 clones, more than 75% of which are singletons. The sequenced sample was peripheral blood. These receptors all stem from a woman between 50 and 59 years old with COVID-19, enrolled during active disease.

The chain joins TRBV5-4 to TRBJ2-3; D possibly corresponds to TRBD2 (5 bases). The CDR3 runs to 16 residues. CDR1 and CDR2 from the germline V gene are SGHNT and YYREEE (reference sequence). Trimming left V 4 bases short and J 1 base short, with 16 bases between. The CDR3 bases are TGTGCCAGCAGCCCCCCCCAGCCAGCGGGCACAGATACGCAGTATTTT. It codes for CASSPPQPAGTDTQYF.

V is TRBV5-1 and J is TRBJ2-1; 8 bases fit TRBD1. V gave up 0 bases and J gave up 6 bases; unmatched junction bases: 8. CDR1 is SGHRS, CDR2 YFSETQ, per germline. CDR3 length: 16 residues. CDR3 sequence (DNA): TGCGCCAGCAGCTTGGCATCGGACAGGGTACGCAATGAGCAGTTCTTC. Encoded protein: CASSLASDRVRNEQFF.

V gene TRBV7-6 combines with J gene TRBJ1-5; TRBD1 is a possible D gene (6 bases). This CDR3 has 16 amino acids. Germline CDR1 reads SGHVS; CDR2 reads FNYEAQ. Trimming took off 4 bases at V and 3 bases at J, with 16 bases between the two ends. The CDR3 nucleotides read TGTGCCAGCAGCTCGGTGACAGGTGTAATCAATCAGCCCCAGCATTTT. Residues: CASSSVTGVINQPQHF. Complete variable domain (other parts from reference TRBV7-6 and TRBJ1-5): GAGVSQSPRYKVTKRGQDVALRCDPISGHVSLYWYRQALGQGPEFLTYFNYEAQQDKSGLPNDRFSAERPEGSISTLTIQRTEQRDSAMYRCASSSVTGVINQPQHFGDGTRLSIL.

This chain connects TRBV7-2 to TRBJ2-7, with D tentatively TRBD2 (5 bases). Trimming pared 1 base from V and 3 bases from J, leaving 10 bases between. CDR1 SGHTA and CDR2 FQGNSA come from the germline V gene. CDR3 size: 14 residues. The CDR3 here is CASSLGLANYEQYF. CDR3 DNA: TGTGCCAGCAGCTTAGGGCTAGCCAACTACGAGCAGTACTTC. Full variable domain (outside the CDR3, taken from reference TRBV7-2 and TRBJ2-7): GAGVSQSPSNKVTEKGKDVELRCDPISGHTALYWYRQSLGQGLEFLIYFQGNSAPDKSGLPSDRFSAERTGGSVSTLTIQRTQQEDSAVYLCASSLGLANYEQYFGPGTRLTVT.

This rearrangement joins TRBV7-3 to TRBJ2-1; 7 bases align to TRBD2. V trimming: 1 base; J trimming: 8 bases; junction bases outside the gene matches: 8. The CDR3 has 15 residues. Germline CDR1 is SGHTA and CDR2 is FQGTGA. The CDR3 protein is CASSLILGGTDEQFF. The CDR3, as DNA: TGTGCCAGCAGCTTAATATTGGGGGGGACGGATGAGCAGTTCTTC. Drawing the rest from reference TRBV7-3 and TRBJ2-1, the complete variable domain is GAGVSQTPSNKVTEKGKYVELRCDPISGHTALYWYRQSLGQGPEFLIYFQGTGAADDSGLPNDRFFAVRPEGSVSTLKIQRTERGDSAVYLCASSLILGGTDEQFFGPGTRLTVL.

The genes are TRBV15 and TRBJ2-6, with TRBD1 identical over 8 bases. Germline V gives CDR1 LNHNV, CDR2 YYDKDF (reference sequence). The CDR3 has 15 residues. Trimming took 5 bases from V and 2 from J; bases not matched to a gene: 2. The CDR3 sequence: CATSRTGTGANVLTF. DNA of the CDR3: TGTGCCACCAGCCGGACAGGGACTGGGGCCAACGTCCTGACTTTC.

This chain links TRBV24-1 with TRBJ1-1, with 9 positions matching TRBD1. Germline V gene lookup returns CDR1 KGHDR and CDR2 SFDVKD. This CDR3 contains 15 residues. Losses at the gene ends were 4 bases for V and 2 bases for J; bases not matched to a gene: 4. The CDR3 coding sequence is TGTGCCACCAGTGAGAGGGGACAGGGAAACACTGAAGCTTTCTTT. Protein: CATSERGQGNTEAFF.

V is TRBV7-3 and J is TRBJ2-1; D perhaps matches TRBD2 (5 bases). The length of the CDR3 is 14 residues. V was clipped by 5 bases and J by 6 bases, with 14 bases between them. CDR1 is SGHTA, CDR2 FQGTGA, per germline. CDR3 protein: CASSPRAGLNEQFF. CDR3 bases: TGTGCCAGCAGCCCCCGGGCGGGCCTCAATGAGCAGTTCTTC.

V and J are TRBV6-5 and TRBJ1-6; no reliable D call. The CDR3 contains 13 residues. Germline V gene lookup returns CDR1 MNHEY and CDR2 SVGAGI. The V end lost 10 bases, the J end lost 2 bases, and 9 bases lay between the germline ends. The CDR3: CATWRAYNSPLHF. Written as DNA, the CDR3 is TGTGCCACCTGGAGAGCCTATAATTCACCCCTCCACTTT.

Concerning this clone: In the same sample, other DNA sequences code for this CDR3. This chain links TRBV30 with TRBJ1-5; 7 bases are shared with TRBD1. V shed 0 bases, J shed 2 bases, and the junction held 1 base outside the gene matches. The CDR3 covers 14 residues. CDR1 is GTSNPN and CDR2 is SVGIG in the germline V gene (reference sequence). CDR3 amino acids: CAWSVGGRNQPQHF. The CDR3 DNA reads TGTGCCTGGAGTGTAGGGGGCCGCAATCAGCCCCAGCATTTT.

J is TRBJ2-7 and V is TRBV11-2, with 9 nucleotides matching TRBD2. The CDR3 is made up of 13 amino acids. With V trimmed by 5 bases and J by 4 bases, 3 bases remained unmatched. The germline V gene has CDR1 SGHAT and CDR2 FQNNGV. CDR3 amino acids: CASSRGLAYEQYF. The CDR3 DNA follows: TGTGCCAGCAGCCGGGGACTAGCTTACGAGCAGTACTTC. The entire variable domain, with the rest obtained from reference TRBV11-2 and TRBJ2-7, is as follows: EAGVAQSPRYKIIEKRQSVAFWCNPISGHATLYWYQQILGQGPKLLIQFQNNGVVDDSQLPKDRFSAERLKGVDSTLKIQPAKLEDSAVYLCASSRGLAYEQYFGPGTRLTVT.

The V gene is TRBV3-1 (or the pseudogene TRBV3-2), the J gene TRBJ2-7; the D is unclear. CDR1 is LGHDT, CDR2 YNNKEL, per germline (reference sequence). Trimming shortened V by 4 bases and J by 9 bases, and 13 bases separated the two germline ends. The CDR3 has 12 amino acids. CDR3 DNA sequence: TGTGCCAGCAGCCTTGGTTCGGTCCGGCAGTACTTC. Its protein is CASSLGSVRQYF.

The genes are TRBV6-5 and TRBJ2-3; D perhaps matches TRBD2 (5 bases). V lost 7 bases, J lost 0 bases, and 11 bases lay in between. This CDR3 contains 14 residues. Germline assignment: CDR1 MNHEY and CDR2 SVGAGI. CDR3 nucleotide sequence: TGTGCCAGCAAGACGGGATATAGCACAGATACGCAGTATTTT. Amino acids: CASKTGYSTDTQYF.

The chain recombines TRBV7-9 with TRBJ2-1, with TRBD2 as a possible D gene (5 bases). The CDR3 extends over 12 amino acids. Between the trimmed V and J ends, which lost 6 bases and 6 bases, there was a span of 9 bases. Germline lookup yields CDR1 SEHNR and CDR2 FQNEAQ (reference sequence). The CDR3 protein is CASRARGNEQFF. CDR3 sequence (DNA): TGTGCCAGCAGGGCTCGGGGCAATGAGCAGTTCTTC.

This clone was recorded only once. The CDR3 DNA is TGTGCCAGCACCAGGGGTGGTCAAGAGACCCAGTACTTC. This gives the protein CASTRGGQETQYF. The V gene is TRBV12-3 or TRBV12-4, the J gene TRBJ2-5, with D maybe TRBD1 (6 bases). The CDR3 length is 13 residues. Trimming cost V 7 bases and J 2 bases, with 11 bases left between them.

This sequence joins TRBV19 and TRBJ2-1, with 12 bases aligning to TRBD2. The CDR3 has 15 residues. Trimming removed 7 bases from V and 5 bases from J; junction bases left unmatched: 6. CDR1 is LNHDA, CDR2 SQIVND, per germline (reference sequence). The chain's CDR3 is CASIASGRDHNEQFF. Here the CDR3 DNA reads TGTGCCAGTATTGCTAGCGGGAGGGATCACAATGAGCAGTTCTTC. Full variable domain (rest looked up from reference TRBV19 and TRBJ2-1): DGGITQSPKYLFRKEGQNVTLSCEQNLNHDAMYWYRQDPGQGLRLIYYSQIVNDFQKGDIAEGYSVSREKKESFPLTVTSAQKNPTAFYLCASIASGRDHNEQFFGPGTRLTVL.

The gene calls are TRBV9 and TRBJ2-5; TRBD2 matches at 10 bases. Trimming removed 2 bases from V and 5 bases from J; junction bases left unmatched: 6. The germline V gene encodes CDR1 SGDLS and CDR2 YYNGEE. CDR3 size: 15 residues. The CDR3 region has the DNA TGTGCCAGCAGCGTCTCTAGCGGGGGAGGGGAGACCCAGTACTTC. This sequence encodes CASSVSSGGGETQYF.

The chain carries TRBV29-1 and TRBJ1-2; 7 bases agree with TRBD1. Unmatched junction bases numbered 12, after V lost 5 bases and J lost 6 bases. Germline CDR1 and CDR2: SQVTM and ANQGSEA. This CDR3 contains 14 residues. DNA of the CDR3: TGCAGCGTTTCCAGGGACAGCGGGTCCAATGGCTACACCTTC. Translation gives CSVSRDSGSNGYTF.

V is TRBV5-1 and J is TRBJ2-3; 7 bases fit TRBD1. Germline V CDR1 and CDR2: SGHRS, YFSETQ. The CDR3 totals 17 residues. Trimming at V came to 2 bases and at J to 2 bases, leaving 11 bases not matched to a gene. The CDR3 region has the DNA TGCGCCAGCAGCTTCGAACACAGGGGAACAGTCACAGATACGCAGTATTTT. Its protein is CASSFEHRGTVTDTQYF.

This chain links TRBV5-4 with TRBJ2-1; 13 bases are a match to TRBD2. The length of the CDR3 is 17 residues. The trim removed 3 bases at V and 5 bases at J, leaving 8 bases unmatched. Germline V gene sequence: CDR1 SGHNT, CDR2 YYREEE (reference sequence). The CDR3 region has the DNA TGTGCCAGCAGCTCAAGGACTAGCGGGAGTGGCAACAATGAGCAGTTCTTC. Translating gives CASSSRTSGSGNNEQFF.